The 11 T cell receptor beta chains below were found in one sample sequenced in a study of T cell repertoires in cytomegalovirus infection. MiXCR was run by TCRdb on the reads, yielding one entry per CDR3 protein. The data show 100,000 to 150,000 distinct CDR3 sequences, approximately 24% seen once. These receptors have no identified antigens. Input material: PBMCs, sequenced either directly or after in vitro stimulation (not recorded which). The receptors come from a human donor in good health (CMV status not recorded). Some clones in this sample may be carry-over from other donors' samples.

The chain carries TRBV19 and TRBJ2-2, with TRBD2 identical over 13 bases. The J segment lost 5 bases and the V segment lost 10 bases, leaving 10 bases of the junction unmatched. CDR1 is LNHDA, CDR2 SQIVND, per germline (reference sequence). This CDR3 spans 16 amino acids. CDR3 loop: CATLPPTSGRTGELFF. The DNA of the CDR3 is TGTGCCACCCTCCCCCCGACTAGCGGGAGGACCGGGGAGCTGTTTTTT.

The chain employs TRBV12-3 or TRBV12-4 and TRBJ2-7; 12 bases align to TRBD1. With 6 bases clipped from V and 4 bases from J, the junction kept 7 bases outside the gene matches. The CDR3 covers 15 residues. The CDR3 reads CASSPAGQGAYEQYF. The CDR3 DNA follows: TGTGCCAGCAGCCCCGCGGGACAGGGGGCGTACGAGCAGTACTTC.

This clonotype has only a few counts. V gene TRBV11-2 combines with J gene TRBJ2-1, with 8 bases matching TRBD2. Losses at the gene ends were 4 bases for V and 9 bases for J; bases not matched to a gene: 8. The CDR3 covers 14 residues. Germline CDR1 is SGHAT and CDR2 is FQNNGV. In DNA, the CDR3 is TGTGCCAGCAGCTCCCGGACTAGCTCCAGTGAGCAGTTCTTC. Encoded protein: CASSSRTSSSEQFF.

This clonotype has at least ten counts. V gene TRBV24-1 combines with J gene TRBJ1-5; 7 positions agree with TRBD1. V lost 7 bases to trimming and J lost 5 bases; unmatched junction nucleotides: 4. CDR1 and CDR2 from the germline V gene are KGHDR and SFDVKD. This CDR3 has 13 residues. The CDR3 is CATRGTGDQPQHF. Here the CDR3 DNA reads TGTGCCACCAGAGGAACAGGGGATCAGCCCCAGCATTTT.

This clonotype was counted ten times or more. This sequence joins TRBV7-8 and TRBJ1-1, with 8 bases identical to TRBD1. V dropped 5 bases and J dropped 6; count of bases not matched to a gene: 11. Germline-derived CDR1 and CDR2 are SGHVS and FQNEAQ. This CDR3 has 15 amino acids. The CDR3 nucleotides are TGTGCCAGCAGCGGGTGGGGCCAGGGGGCCGCTGAAGCTTTCTTT. It encodes CASSGWGQGAAEAFF. Variable domain in full (rest from reference TRBV7-8 and TRBJ1-1): GAGVSQSPRYKVAKRGQDVALRCDPISGHVSLFWYQQALGQGPEFLTYFQNEAQLDKSGLPSDRFFAERPEGSVSTLKIQRTQQEDSAVYLCASSGWGQGAAEAFFGQGTRLTVV.

This clonotype has at least ten counts. V usage is TRBV7-9 and J usage is TRBJ2-2; a possible D gene is TRBD2 (6 bases). This CDR3 spans 14 amino acids. The germline CDR1 and CDR2 sequences are SEHNR and FQNEAQ (reference sequence). V lost 0 bases, J lost 6 bases, and 8 bases lay in between. The CDR3 sequence: CASSLAPSAGELFF. The CDR3 DNA reads TGTGCCAGCAGCTTAGCGCCTAGCGCCGGGGAGCTGTTTTTT.

This chain connects TRBV7-3 to TRBJ1-1; D not certain. The CDR3 spans 15 residues. With 5 bases removed from V and 1 base from J, the gap between germline ends came to 14 bases. Germline lookup yields CDR1 SGHTA and CDR2 FQGTGA. This CDR3 reads CASSLSSGRNTEAFF. CDR3 DNA: TGTGCCAGCAGCCTGTCGTCCGGTAGGAACACTGAAGCTTTCTTT.

This clonotype was counted between two and nine times. The CDR3 DNA is TGTGCCAGCAGCGCCAACATCTTAGGGTGGAGCTCTGGAAACACCATATATTTT. Translating it yields CASSANILGWSSGNTIYF. The rearrangement uses TRBV7-9 and TRBJ1-3; no clear D gene. This CDR3 is built from 18 residues. Trimming removed 5 bases at V and 0 bases at J, with 20 bases between. Looked up from germline, CDR1 is SEHNR and CDR2 is FQNEAQ (reference sequence).

Many counts were recorded for this clonotype. The V call is TRBV19, the J call TRBJ1-3, with no clear D. The germline V gene has CDR1 LNHDA and CDR2 SQIVND (reference sequence). Trimming took off 5 bases at V and 0 bases at J, with 8 bases between the two ends. The CDR3 is 14 residues long. The CDR3 reads CASSQWSSGNTIYF. As DNA, the CDR3 is TGTGCCAGTAGTCAGTGGAGCTCTGGAAACACCATATATTTT.

The rearrangement uses TRBV7-9 and TRBJ1-1, with D uncertain. V was clipped by 5 bases and J by 7 bases, with 5 bases between them. Germline V lookup: CDR1 SEHNR, CDR2 FQNEAQ (reference sequence). The CDR3 totals 10 residues. The CDR3 DNA follows: TGTGCCAGCAGCGCTGATGAAGCTTTCTTT. It translates to CASSADEAFF.

V is TRBV28 and J is TRBJ2-7; the match to TRBD1 covers 7 bases. CDR1 MDHEN and CDR2 SYDVKM come from the germline V gene. Germline trimming cut 6 bases from V and 3 bases from J; bases unmatched to any gene: 11. The CDR3 runs 15 residues. CDR3 bases: TGTGCCAGCAGGGCACACAAGACAGGGTTCTACGAGCAGTACTTC. It translates to CASRAHKTGFYEQYF.